This TCR beta chain derives from a study of cytomegalovirus exposure and HLA in healthy donors. Study-wide background: Researchers previously reported finding roughly 120 million unique TCR beta sequences from roughly 170 million T cells.

Worth noting for this clone: Antigen unknown.

The CDR3 loop spans 16 amino acids. Germline V lookup: CDR1 GTSNPN, CDR2 SVGIG (reference sequence). The J segment lost 1 base and the V segment lost 2 bases, leaving 10 bases of the junction unmatched. In the PCR, 60 Vbeta and 13 Jbeta primers were used. Per the original methods: Approximately 11 million shared chains were among the roughly 80 million unique TCR beta chains that a later analysis counted. Method: immunoSEQ multiplex PCR; TCRdb's copy keeps in-frame clones and lacks some. V and J calls and clone size are copied from that table; D and trimming were computed from the DNA. The sample contains tens of thousands of clones, roughly 80% of which appear only once. Study observations and caveats: Reported performance of the classifier showed diagnosis of cytomegalovirus status with high specificity and sensitivity. A previous analysis found most TCR beta V segments productive roughly 87% or roughly 30% of the time.

This clonotype was sampled from a woman aged 40 to 55 in good health and CMV-seropositive. The chain combines TRBV30 with TRBJ1-2, with 7 bases that match TRBD1. The sample was PBMCs. CDR3 DNA sequence: TGTGCCTGGAGTTTAACAACGGGACAGTTTAACTATGGCTACACCTTC. This translates into CAWSLTTGQFNYGYTF.